Here is one TCR beta chain with its context. This entry comes from a study of blood T cell repertoires in COVID-19. Study information: From T cells, B-cell-depleted T cells, or PBMCs came the material, which was cDNA or gDNA.

Profiling relied on immunoSEQ multiplex PCR, and the TCRdb table lists in-frame clones only, not all of them. The data hold a few hundred thousand clones, with around 91% observed a single time. The V end was cut by 1 base, the J end by 4 bases, with 7 bases between. CDR1 is LNHNV and CDR2 is YYDKDF in the germline V gene (reference sequence). The length of the CDR3 is 13 residues. The clonotype was recovered from a man younger than 35 who had recovered from COVID-19. This chain connects TRBV15 to TRBJ1-1; D not resolved. Sample: PBMCs or T cells enriched from blood (not recorded which). The CDR3 sequence: CATSRGPGTEAFF. The DNA of the CDR3 is TGTGCCACCAGCAGAGGACCGGGCACTGAAGCTTTCTTT.